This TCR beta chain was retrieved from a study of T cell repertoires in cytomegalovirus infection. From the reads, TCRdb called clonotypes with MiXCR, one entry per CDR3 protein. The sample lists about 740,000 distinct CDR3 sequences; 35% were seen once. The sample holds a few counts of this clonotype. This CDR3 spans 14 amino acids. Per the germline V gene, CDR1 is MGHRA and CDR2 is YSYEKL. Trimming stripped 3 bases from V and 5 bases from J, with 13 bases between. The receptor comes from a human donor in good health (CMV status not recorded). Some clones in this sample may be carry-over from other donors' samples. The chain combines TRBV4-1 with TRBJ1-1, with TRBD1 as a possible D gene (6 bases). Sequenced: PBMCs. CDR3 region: CASSQPLQGTEAFF. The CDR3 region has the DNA TGCGCCAGCAGCCAGCCGTTACAGGGTACTGAAGCTTTCTTT.